The 14 T cell receptor beta chains below come from one sample, sequenced in a study of identical twins. TCRdb fed the 5' RACE reads into MiXCR, producing one record per CDR3 protein. The data contain about 520,000 distinct CDR3 sequences, 20% to 25% of them seen just once; the ten biggest clones take up about 0.91%. This sample also appeared in a second study, on T cells expressing NK-cell markers.

The sequenced sample consisted of CD4+ T cells sorted from blood. These receptors were taken from a woman between 18 and 29 years old in good health.

This clonotype has a handful of counts. The chain uses TRBV20-1 and TRBJ2-7; tentative D call: TRBD1 (6 bases). The CDR3 has 14 amino acids. V lost 0 bases and J lost 2, with 11 bases in between. Germline loops: CDR1 DFQATT, CDR2 SNEGSKA (reference sequence). The CDR3, as DNA: TGCAGTGCTAGAGATCCGGGACACCCCTACGAGCAGTACTTC. Protein sequence: CSARDPGHPYEQYF.

The V call is TRBV20-1, the J call TRBJ1-2; no definite D call. CDR3 length: 13 residues. V shed 0 bases and J shed 5 bases, with 10 bases lying between them. CDR1 is DFQATT and CDR2 is SNEGSKA in the germline V gene (reference sequence). In nucleotides, the CDR3 is TGCAGTGCTAGAGATCAGAAAGAATATGGCTACACCTTC. Translating it yields CSARDQKEYGYTF.

The gene calls are TRBV3-1 and TRBJ2-1; no clear D. The germline gives CDR1 LGHDT, CDR2 YNNKEL (reference sequence). V was pared by 5 bases and J by 7 bases, with 6 bases between. The CDR3 consists of 11 residues. The DNA for the CDR3 is TGTGCCAGCAGCAAGGCGAATGAGCAGTTCTTC. Translated: CASSKANEQFF.

The chain carries TRBV7-9 and TRBJ2-1; no clear D. Germline assignment: CDR1 SEHNR and CDR2 FQNEAQ (reference sequence). Trimming pared 5 bases from V and 4 bases from J, leaving 12 bases between. This CDR3 comprises 14 residues. The CDR3 DNA follows: TGTGCCAGCAGCCAGACCCAGAATTACAATGAGCAGTTCTTC. Translating it yields CASSQTQNYNEQFF.

This chain uses TRBV9 with TRBJ2-7; 11 bases are shared with TRBD1. Germline CDR1 and CDR2: SGDLS and YYNGEE. CDR3 length equals 16 residues. V lost 2 bases and J lost 4; bases outside the gene matches: 8. The CDR3 loop is CASSVGPGQGVYEQYF. DNA for the CDR3: TGTGCCAGCAGCGTTGGTCCGGGACAGGGGGTATACGAGCAGTACTTC.

This clonotype has a handful of counts. V and J are TRBV12-3 or TRBV12-4 and TRBJ1-5; possibly TRBD1 for D (5 bases). Trimming took off 3 bases at V and 1 base at J, with 10 bases between the two ends. This CDR3 has 15 amino acids. Here the CDR3 DNA reads TGTGCCAGCAGTTTGGCCAGGGTGAGCAATCAGCCCCAGCATTTT. Residues: CASSLARVSNQPQHF.

V gene TRBV2 combines with J gene TRBJ2-3, with 8 bases aligning to TRBD2. There are 15 residues in the CDR3. The V gene's germline CDR1 is SNHLY and CDR2 FYNNEI. Germline trimming cut 5 bases from V and 8 bases from J; bases unmatched to any gene: 12. The CDR3 spells CASSPVGGGRGTQYF. In nucleotides, the CDR3 is TGTGCCAGCAGTCCTGTCGGGGGGGGACGCGGTACGCAGTATTTT.

This clonotype occurred a few times. This chain links TRBV12-3 or TRBV12-4 with TRBJ1-2, with 7 bases identical to TRBD1. The CDR3 has 14 amino acids. V lost 5 bases and J lost 1; bases outside the gene matches: 4. In nucleotides, the CDR3 is TGTGCCAGCAGTCGGGGACAGCTTAACTATGGCTACACCTTC. Protein: CASSRGQLNYGYTF.

This chain connects TRBV5-1 to TRBJ2-2; TRBD2 matches at 9 bases. Per germline, CDR1 SGHRS and CDR2 YFSETQ. This CDR3 is 17 amino acids long. V was pared by 1 base and J by 1 base, with 5 bases of the junction left unmatched. CDR3 DNA: TGCGCCAGCAGCTTGTATAGCGGGAGCGGGAACACCGGGGAGCTGTTTTTT. It yields the protein CASSLYSGSGNTGELFF.

V gene TRBV12-3 or TRBV12-4 combines with J gene TRBJ1-5; no clear D. V gave up 6 bases and J gave up 6 bases, with 18 bases separating them. The CDR3 covers 15 residues. CDR3 sequence reads: CASSSDGIVSQPQHF. CDR3 DNA sequence: TGTGCCAGCAGCTCCGACGGGATAGTCAGTCAGCCCCAGCATTTT.

The V gene is TRBV2, the J gene TRBJ2-6; D not resolved. In germline, CDR1 is SNHLY, CDR2 FYNNEI. Trimming shortened V by 3 bases and J by 4 bases, and 7 bases separated the two germline ends. The CDR3 is 14 amino acids. The CDR3 region is CASSDRTGANVLTF. CDR3 nucleotides: TGTGCCAGCAGTGACAGAACCGGGGCCAACGTCCTGACTTTC.

This clonotype was observed many times. The chain joins TRBV20-1 to TRBJ2-1, with 14 bases that match TRBD2. The CDR3 contains 14 residues. Germline assignment: CDR1 DFQATT and CDR2 SNEGSKA (reference sequence). Trimming removed 6 bases from V and 8 bases from J; junction bases left unmatched: 6. The CDR3 loop reads CSAKTSGRVYEQFF. Here the CDR3 DNA reads TGCAGTGCCAAGACTAGCGGGAGGGTCTATGAGCAGTTCTTC.

Only one count was recorded for this clonotype. This CDR3 is CAIRRTEVEKLFF. As DNA, the CDR3 is TGTGCCATCAGGCGGACAGAGGTCGAAAAACTGTTTTTT. V usage is TRBV10-3 and J usage is TRBJ1-4; D might be TRBD1 (6 bases). Trimming cost V 6 bases and J 8 bases, with 13 bases left between them. This CDR3 spans 13 amino acids. Germline V gives CDR1 ENHRY, CDR2 SYGVKD.

Ten or more counts support this clonotype. The chain uses TRBV27 and TRBJ2-1, with 11 bases matching TRBD2. Trimming took 2 bases from V and 0 from J; bases not matched to a gene: 6. This CDR3 has 18 amino acids. Germline assignment: CDR1 MNHEY and CDR2 SMNVEV (reference sequence). CDR3 coding DNA: TGTGCCAGCAGTTTAGGGACTAGCGGACGAAGCTCCTACAATGAGCAGTTCTTC. This codes for CASSLGTSGRSSYNEQFF.